This T cell receptor beta chain was profiled in a study of beta chain features in type 1 diabetes. General study findings and limits: Moderate but significant shortening of TCRB CDR3s was recorded in all four CD4+ subsets from Type 1 diabetes patients.

TCRB transcripts that were expressed got sequenced, as all of the isolated RNA had been reverse transcribed. Only in-frame clones appear in the TCRdb table, and some are missing; sequencing was by immunoSEQ multiplex PCR. The data hold 300,000 to 400,000 clones, with approximately 13% observed a single time. As concerns this clone: Its cognate antigen is unknown.

Germline loops: CDR1 SGHTA, CDR2 FQGTGA. V was cut by 5 bases and J by 0 bases, with 11 bases left in between. This CDR3 contains 16 residues. This chain connects TRBV7-3 to TRBJ2-6, with D possibly TRBD1 on 6 matching bases. The TCR comes from a woman aged 18-29 years with type 1 diabetes. Source material: naive CD4+ T cells from blood. The CDR3 reads CASSPYRVSGANVLTF. CDR3 DNA sequence: TGTGCCAGCAGCCCGTACAGGGTCTCTGGGGCCAACGTCCTGACTTTC.